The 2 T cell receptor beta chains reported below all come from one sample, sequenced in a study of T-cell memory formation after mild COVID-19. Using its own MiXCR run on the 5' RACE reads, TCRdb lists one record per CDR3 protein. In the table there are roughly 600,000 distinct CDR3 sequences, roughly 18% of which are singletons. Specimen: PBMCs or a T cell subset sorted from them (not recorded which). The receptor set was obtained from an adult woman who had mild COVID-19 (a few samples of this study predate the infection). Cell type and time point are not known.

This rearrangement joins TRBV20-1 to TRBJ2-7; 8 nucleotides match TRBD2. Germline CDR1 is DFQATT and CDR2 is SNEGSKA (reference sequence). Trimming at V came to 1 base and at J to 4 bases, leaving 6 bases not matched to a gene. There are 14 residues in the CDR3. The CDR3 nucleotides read TGCAGTGCTAGAGTCATGGGACTAGATTACGAGCAGTACTTC. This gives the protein CSARVMGLDYEQYF.

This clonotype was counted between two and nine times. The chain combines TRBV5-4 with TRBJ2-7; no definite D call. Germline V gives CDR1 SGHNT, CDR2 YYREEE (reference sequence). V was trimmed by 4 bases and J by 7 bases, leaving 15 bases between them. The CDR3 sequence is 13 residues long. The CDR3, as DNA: TGTGCCAGCAGCCATAAAAATGTCCAGGAGCAGTACTTC. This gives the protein CASSHKNVQEQYF.